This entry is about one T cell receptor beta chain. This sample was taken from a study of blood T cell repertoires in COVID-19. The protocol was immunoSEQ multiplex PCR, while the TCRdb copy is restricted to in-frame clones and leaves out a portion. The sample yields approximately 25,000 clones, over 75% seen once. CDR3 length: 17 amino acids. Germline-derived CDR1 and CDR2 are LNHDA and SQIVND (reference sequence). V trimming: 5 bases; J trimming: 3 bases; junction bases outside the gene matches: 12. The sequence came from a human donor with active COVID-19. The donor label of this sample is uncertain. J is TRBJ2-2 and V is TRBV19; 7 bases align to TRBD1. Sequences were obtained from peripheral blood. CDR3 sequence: CASSLQGSSIYTGELFF. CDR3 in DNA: TGTGCCAGTAGTTTACAGGGGAGCAGTATTTACACCGGGGAGCTGTTTTTT.